What follows describes a single T cell receptor beta chain. The data stem from a study of blood T cell repertoires in COVID-19. Whole-study context: Material from acute and convalescent COVID-19 was sourced from the United States, Italy and Spain. PBMCs, B-cell-depleted T cells, or T cells were the source of the cDNA or gDNA that made up the material.

Source study methods: Estimated nucleated cell counts came from reference gene primer amplification. Data came from immunoSEQ multiplex PCR; TCRdb stores just in-frame clones and leaves some out. V and J calls and clone size follow that table, whereas D and trimming were derived from the DNA. The sample shows more than 200,000 clones, around 83% of them seen only once. CDR1 MNHNY and CDR2 SVGAGI come from the germline V gene (reference sequence). Trimming cost V 3 bases and J 7 bases, with 19 bases left between them. The CDR3 has 16 residues. The receptor's source is a man aged 40-50 years with active or convalescent COVID-19. The chain has TRBV6-6 and TRBJ1-5; no clear D. The material sequenced was peripheral blood. CDR3 nucleotides: TGTGCCAGCAGTTATGAGGTACCCCAAGGATGGCAGCCCCAGCATTTT. This encodes CASSYEVPQGWQPQHF.